A single sample gave rise to the 19 T cell receptor beta chains below, sequenced in a study of T cell changes during pregnancy in multiple sclerosis. TCRdb's table, derived via immunoSEQ multiplex PCR, lists solely in-frame clones and lacks some. The sample records roughly 63,000 clones, roughly 91% being singletons. The sample here was peripheral blood, taken in the second trimester of pregnancy. Receptors were obtained from a female donor in good health, enrolled as a control in a pregnancy study.

The V call is TRBV18, the J call TRBJ2-1; 13 bases map to TRBD2. The CDR3 totals 16 residues. Trimming at V came to 4 bases and at J to 9 bases, leaving 9 bases not matched to a gene. Germline V gene sequence: CDR1 KGHSH, CDR2 LQKENI. The CDR3 region has the DNA TGTGCCAGCTCACAACCGGGACTAGCGGGACTATTTGAGCAGTTCTTC. It codes for CASSQPGLAGLFEQFF. The entire variable domain, with the rest obtained from reference TRBV18 and TRBJ2-1, is as follows: NAGVMQNPRHLVRRRGQEARLRCSPMKGHSHVYWYRQLPEEGLKFMVYLQKENIIDESGMPKERFSAEFPKEGPSILRIQQVVRGDSAAYFCASSQPGLAGLFEQFFGPGTRLTVL.

The CDR3 region is CASSLGDSSSTDTQYF. The CDR3 nucleotides are TGCGCCAGCAGCTTGGGGGACAGCTCTAGCACAGATACGCAGTATTTT. This chain uses TRBV5-1 with TRBJ2-3; 7 bases line up with TRBD1. The CDR3 totals 16 residues. V dropped 0 bases and J dropped 0; count of bases not matched to a gene: 4. Germline CDR1 SGHRS, CDR2 YFSETQ.

This clone was seen once. V is TRBV7-8 and J is TRBJ2-5, with D uncertain. CDR3 size: 13 residues. With 4 bases removed from V and 5 bases from J, the gap between germline ends came to 11 bases. CDR1 SGHVS and CDR2 FQNEAQ come from the germline V gene. CDR3: CASSSGGVETQYF. The CDR3 DNA follows: TGTGCCAGCAGCTCGGGTGGAGTCGAGACCCAGTACTTC.

The chain has TRBV27 and TRBJ1-5; 7 positions match TRBD1. The V gene end was trimmed by 5 bases and the J gene end by 0 bases; junction bases not matched to a gene: 10. Germline V CDR1 and CDR2: MNHEY, SMNVEV (reference sequence). CDR3 length equals 17 residues. CDR3 bases: TGTGCCAGCAGTCCACAACTCGGACAGGATAGCAATCAGCCCCAGCATTTT. Its translation: CASSPQLGQDSNQPQHF.

The J gene is TRBJ1-2, the V gene TRBV6-1; the D is unclear. CDR1 and CDR2 from the germline V gene are MNHNS and SASEGT. The germline V and J ends were trimmed by 3 bases and 2 bases, with 13 bases remaining between them. The CDR3 totals 15 residues. The CDR3 protein is CASSEYQRGNYGYTF. The CDR3 nucleotides read TGTGCCAGCAGTGAGTACCAACGAGGGAACTATGGCTACACCTTC.

This clone has just one count. The V gene is TRBV28, the J gene TRBJ2-1; D not certain. V gave up 5 bases and J gave up 3 bases, with 14 bases separating them. CDR1 MDHEN and CDR2 SYDVKM come from the germline V gene. This CDR3 spans 15 amino acids. The CDR3 reads CASSPRPSNYNEQFF. In DNA form, the CDR3 reads TGTGCCAGCAGTCCCCGTCCGAGTAACTACAATGAGCAGTTCTTC.

A few counts support this clone. This rearrangement joins TRBV5-4 to TRBJ1-1; D ambiguous. CDR3 length: 12 amino acids. Germline values: CDR1 SGHNT, CDR2 YYREEE (reference sequence). V was trimmed by 4 bases and J by 8 bases, leaving 12 bases between them. The CDR3 DNA reads as TGTGCCAGCAGCCTATACAGCCTCGAAGCTTTCTTT. It yields the protein CASSLYSLEAFF.

Here the CDR3 reads CASSRVGPLTEAFF. CDR3 bases: TGTGCCAGTAGTAGGGTGGGGCCCCTCACTGAAGCTTTCTTT. The rearrangement joins TRBV19 to TRBJ1-1; TRBD1 might be the D (5 bases). Per germline, CDR1 LNHDA and CDR2 SQIVND (reference sequence). Deletions cut 4 bases from V and 4 bases from J, with 13 bases between. CDR3 length equals 14 residues.

V and J are TRBV29-1 and TRBJ2-1; 8 bases are shared with TRBD2. Germline CDR1 SQVTM, CDR2 ANQGSEA. The V gene end was trimmed by 5 bases and the J gene end by 9 bases; junction bases not matched to a gene: 6. The CDR3 runs to 12 residues. CDR3 bases: TGCAGCGTTAGGACTAGCTTAATTGAGCAGTTCTTC. Translating gives CSVRTSLIEQFF.

The V and J genes are TRBV5-1 and TRBJ2-1; 13 bases align to TRBD2. V trimming: 4 bases; J trimming: 9 bases; junction bases outside the gene matches: 13. CDR3 length: 17 amino acids. The germline CDR1 and CDR2 sequences are SGHRS and YFSETQ. The CDR3 loop reads CASSQLGLAGARVEQFF. The DNA of the CDR3 is TGCGCCAGCAGCCAGCTTGGACTAGCGGGGGCCCGGGTTGAGCAGTTCTTC.

This chain uses TRBV21-1 with TRBJ2-7; TRBD1 is the table's D call and was not checked against the DNA. TRBV21-1 is deemed a pseudogene. This CDR3 is 13 amino acids long. In DNA form, the CDR3 reads TGTGCCAGCAGCGGTAGGGACAGCTACGAGCAGTACTTC. This gives the protein CASSGRDSYEQYF.

The chain combines TRBV5-6 with TRBJ1-2; TRBD1 is a possible D gene (6 bases). The CDR3 has 17 residues. The V and J ends lost 2 bases and 4 bases respectively, with 21 bases between them. Germline V lookup: CDR1 SGHDT, CDR2 YYEEEE. The CDR3 DNA reads TGTGCCAGCAGCTTCGACAGGACCGCTCCGACCGCCTATGGCTACACCTTC. Encoded protein: CASSFDRTAPTAYGYTF. Drawing the rest from reference TRBV5-6 and TRBJ1-2, the complete variable domain is DAGVTQSPTHLIKTRGQQVTLRCSPKSGHDTVSWYQQALGQGPQFIFQYYEEEERQRGNFPDRFSGHQFPNYSSELNVNALLLGDSALYLCASSFDRTAPTAYGYTFGSGTRLTVV.

V is TRBV13 and J is TRBJ2-5; D is uncertain. In germline, CDR1 is PRHDT, CDR2 FYEKMQ (reference sequence). The CDR3 is 14 amino acids. The V and J ends lost 0 bases and 4 bases respectively, with 9 bases between them. CDR3 sequence (DNA): TGTGCCAGCAGCTTAGGTGCGTCGGTAGAGACCCAGTACTTC. It is translated as CASSLGASVETQYF.

The chain recombines TRBV27 with TRBJ1-2; possible D gene TRBD1, 5 bases. CDR3 length: 16 residues. Trimming left V 2 bases short and J 0 bases short, with 13 bases between. Germline CDR1 reads MNHEY; CDR2 reads SMNVEV (reference sequence). CDR3 in amino acids: CASSLGQGYPNYGYTF. The CDR3 bases are TGTGCCAGCAGTTTAGGCCAGGGTTATCCTAACTATGGCTACACCTTC.

This chain connects TRBV6-1 to TRBJ2-7, with D possibly being TRBD1 (6 bases). Per the germline V gene, CDR1 is MNHNS and CDR2 is SASEGT. CDR3 length: 13 amino acids. Trimming pared 7 bases from V and 4 bases from J, leaving 14 bases between. The CDR3 DNA reads as TGTGCCAGCATAACAGGGTCCGGTTACGAGCAGTACTTC. This translates into CASITGSGYEQYF.

The genes are TRBV5-1 and TRBJ2-1, with 7 bases lining up with TRBD1. The CDR3 runs to 13 residues. The germline gives CDR1 SGHRS, CDR2 YFSETQ. The CDR3 nucleotides read TGCGCTTGCCGACAGGGAACCGACAATGAGCAGTTCTTC. The encoded protein is CACRQGTDNEQFF.

This chain connects TRBV10-3 to TRBJ2-1; D call uncertain. In germline, CDR1 is ENHRY, CDR2 SYGVKD. Trimming removed 8 bases at V and 6 bases at J, with 8 bases between. CDR3 length equals 11 residues. This CDR3 reads CAIGPPNEQFF. In DNA form, the CDR3 reads TGTGCCATCGGGCCTCCCAATGAGCAGTTCTTC.

This sequence joins TRBV7-8 and TRBJ2-7, with TRBD2 as a possible D gene (5 bases). This CDR3 spans 16 amino acids. Between the trimmed V and J ends, which lost 1 base and 4 bases, there was a span of 17 bases. CDR1 and CDR2 from the germline V gene are SGHVS and FQNEAQ. CDR3 region: CASSLGTSGKPYEQYF. CDR3 sequence (DNA): TGTGCCAGCAGCTTAGGTACGAGCGGAAAACCTTACGAGCAGTACTTC. Full variable domain (missing parts from reference TRBV7-8 and TRBJ2-7): GAGVSQSPRYKVAKRGQDVALRCDPISGHVSLFWYQQALGQGPEFLTYFQNEAQLDKSGLPSDRFFAERPEGSVSTLKIQRTQQEDSAVYLCASSLGTSGKPYEQYFGPGTRLTVT.

The rearrangement links TRBV19 to TRBJ2-1; D is perhaps TRBD1 (6 bases). The CDR3 has 15 amino acids. From germline, CDR1 is LNHDA and CDR2 SQIVND (reference sequence). Deletions cut 6 bases from V and 9 bases from J, with 21 bases between. The CDR3 protein is CASSPTPGQIFEQFF. The CDR3 nucleotides are TGTGCCAGTAGCCCGACCCCGGGACAAATATTTGAGCAGTTCTTC.